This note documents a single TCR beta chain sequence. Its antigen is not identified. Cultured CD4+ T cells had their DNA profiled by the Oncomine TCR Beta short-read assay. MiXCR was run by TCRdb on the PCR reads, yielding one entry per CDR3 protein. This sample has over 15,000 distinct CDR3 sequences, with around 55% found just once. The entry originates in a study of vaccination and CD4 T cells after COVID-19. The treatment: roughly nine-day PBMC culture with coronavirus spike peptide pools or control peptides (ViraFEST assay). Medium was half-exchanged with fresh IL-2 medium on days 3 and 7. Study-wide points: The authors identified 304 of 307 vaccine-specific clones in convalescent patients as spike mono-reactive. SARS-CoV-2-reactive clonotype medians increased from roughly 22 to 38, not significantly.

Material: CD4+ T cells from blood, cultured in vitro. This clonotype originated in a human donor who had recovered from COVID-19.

CDR3 in DNA: TGTGCCAGCAGCCAGCGGGGGGATGGGACCGGGGAGCTGTTTTTT. Its translation: CASSQRGDGTGELFF. This chain connects TRBV7-3 to TRBJ2-2; TRBD2 matches 9 bases. Trimming took 5 bases from V and 5 from J; bases not matched to a gene: 6. The CDR3 length is 15 residues. Germline V lookup: CDR1 SGHTA, CDR2 FQGTGA. The entire variable domain, with the rest obtained from reference TRBV7-3 and TRBJ2-2, is as follows: GAGVSQTPSNKVTEKGKYVELRCDPISGHTALYWYRQSLGQGPEFLIYFQGTGAADDSGLPNDRFFAVRPEGSVSTLKIQRTERGDSAVYLCASSQRGDGTGELFFGEGSRLTVL.